This T cell receptor beta chain appears in the sequencing data of a study of T cell responses to AZD1222 COVID-19 vaccine. V was cut by 5 bases and J by 2 bases, with 16 bases left in between. The CDR3 is 16 residues long. Germline loops: CDR1 MNHEY, CDR2 SMNVEV (reference sequence). Here immunoSEQ multiplex PCR was the method, and the copy in TCRdb shows in-frame clones only, minus some. The profile covers about 100,000 clones, with 92% appearing a single time and more than 1.5% taken by the ten largest. The receptor's source is an adult in good health. The sample here was peripheral blood, taken on day 0 of AZD1222 vaccination. V gene TRBV27 combines with J gene TRBJ1-5, with a possible D match to TRBD1 (5 bases). The CDR3 DNA reads TGTGCCAGCAGTCAGAGAAGGGGAGTCGGCAATCAGCCCCAGCATTTT. Its translation is CASSQRRGVGNQPQHF.